The clone carrying this T cell receptor beta chain appeared a single time. Its antigen is not identified. This specimen comes from a study of cytomegalovirus exposure and HLA in healthy donors. Overall study findings and caveats: What TCR beta sequences reportedly achieved was accurate prediction of HLA-A and HLA-B alleles in most subjects. DRB1 showed the most TCR associations and HLA-C the fewest in a later analysis, as rates varied by HLA locus. As a later analysis revealed, most CMV-associated TCR beta chains appeared HLA-restricted.

The germline CDR1 and CDR2 sequences are KGHSH and LQKENI. The CDR3 runs to 14 residues. V gave up 2 bases and J gave up 5 bases, with 10 bases separating them. The PCR ran on 60 Vbeta and 13 Jbeta primers. TCRdb's table, derived via immunoSEQ multiplex PCR, lists solely in-frame clones and lacks some. The sample includes about 130,000 clones, around 78% seen only once; the top ten take 1.8%. Sequencing was performed on PBMCs. This clonotype was sampled from a woman aged 50 to 60 in good health and CMV-seronegative. The chain couples TRBV18 to TRBJ2-1; maybe TRBD1 (6 bases). The chain's CDR3 is CASSPWTENNEQFF. DNA for the CDR3: TGTGCCAGCTCACCATGGACAGAGAACAATGAGCAGTTCTTC.